Given below is one TCR beta chain in context. The conserved phenylalanine or tryptophan normally closing the CDR3 is absent here, so this likely arose from a read error. The data belong to a study of blood T cells in healthy people across ages. Across the study: Template switching retrieved approximately one barcoded beta molecule for each two T cells.

Each donor supplied approximately 10 milliliters of peripheral blood. The authors ran a second PCR of about 7 to 11 cycles using a sample-barcoded 5' primer and a J-beta primer mix. Each CDR3 protein is one row after TCRdb ran MiXCR on the 5' RACE reads. Altogether under 2 million distinct CDR3 sequences are present, 30% to 35% being singletons, with the ten largest covering around 11%. Germline V lookup: CDR1 LGHDT, CDR2 YNNKEL (reference sequence). The CDR3 totals 15 residues. The TCR comes from a woman aged 25 to 39 in good health. Sequencing input: blood. The chain has TRBV3-1 and TRBJ1-6; maybe TRBD1 (6 bases). CDR3: CANSQRAGAQSPLHC. For the CDR3, the DNA is TGTGCCAACAGCCAGAGGGCGGGGGCGCAATCACCCCTCCACTGT.